This T cell receptor (beta chain) was obtained from a study of blood T cells in healthy people across ages. Study-wide context: About one barcoded beta molecule was captured per two T cells (by template switching).

This clonotype was counted at least ten times. Its target is not known. Study results and limitations: Estimates of diversity drawn from one million T cells were considered underestimates.

The CDR3 extends over 13 amino acids. V gave up 2 bases and J gave up 9 bases; unmatched junction bases: 2. Germline V lookup: CDR1 ENHRY, CDR2 SYGVKD. With a J-beta primer mix and a sample-barcoded 5' primer, a second PCR ran about 6 to 11 cycles. TCRdb itself ran the 5' RACE reads through MiXCR, one entry per CDR3 protein. The table has about 810,000 distinct CDR3 sequences, about 37% seen once. This receptor was identified in a man between 18 and 35 years old in good health. Sequences were obtained from blood. The chain employs TRBV10-3 and TRBJ1-5; 9 nucleotides agree with TRBD1. In DNA, the CDR3 is TGTGCCATCAGTGAGGGACAGGGGTGGCCCCAGCATTTT. Translation: CAISEGQGWPQHF.